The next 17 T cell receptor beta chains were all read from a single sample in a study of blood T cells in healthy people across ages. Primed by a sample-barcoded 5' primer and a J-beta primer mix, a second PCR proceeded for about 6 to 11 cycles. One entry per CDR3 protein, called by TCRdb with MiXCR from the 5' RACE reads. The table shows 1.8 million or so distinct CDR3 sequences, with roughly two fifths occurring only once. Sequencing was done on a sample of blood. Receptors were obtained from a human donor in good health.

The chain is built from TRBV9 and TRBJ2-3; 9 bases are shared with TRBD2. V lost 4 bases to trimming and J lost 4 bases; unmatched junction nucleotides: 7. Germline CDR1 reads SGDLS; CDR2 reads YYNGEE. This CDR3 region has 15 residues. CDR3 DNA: TGTGCCAGCAGCCCTTGGCGGGGGGGGGCAGATACGCAGTATTTT. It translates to CASSPWRGGADTQYF.

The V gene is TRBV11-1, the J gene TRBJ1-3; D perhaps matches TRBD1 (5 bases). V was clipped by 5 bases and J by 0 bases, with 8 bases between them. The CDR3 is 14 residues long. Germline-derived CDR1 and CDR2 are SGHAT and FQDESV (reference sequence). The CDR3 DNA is TGTGCCAGCAGCCAACAGGTCTCTGGAAACACCATATATTTT. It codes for CASSQQVSGNTIYF.

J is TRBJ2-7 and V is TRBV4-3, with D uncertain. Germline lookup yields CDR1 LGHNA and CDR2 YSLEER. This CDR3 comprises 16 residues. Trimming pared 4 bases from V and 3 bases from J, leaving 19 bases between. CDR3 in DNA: TGCGCCAGCAGCCTCCGAGCACAGTCCCGGAACTACGAGCAGTACTTC. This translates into CASSLRAQSRNYEQYF.

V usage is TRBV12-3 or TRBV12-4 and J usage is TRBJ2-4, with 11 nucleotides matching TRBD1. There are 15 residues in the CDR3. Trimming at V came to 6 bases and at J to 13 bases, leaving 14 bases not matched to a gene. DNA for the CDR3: TGTGCCAGCAGCCTACGGACAGGGGGCCCCTTGGAGCAGTACTTC. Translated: CASSLRTGGPLEQYF.

The CDR3 coding sequence is TGTGCCAGCAGCCAAGACCAACTAGCGGGGCCTTCCTACGAGCAGTACTTC. Protein product: CASSQDQLAGPSYEQYF. The J gene is TRBJ2-7, the V gene TRBV11-2, with TRBD2 matching over 10 bases. CDR1 SGHAT and CDR2 FQNNGV come from the germline V gene. The CDR3 is 17 amino acids. V shed 5 bases and J 1 base; nucleotides not matched to a gene: 11.

The DNA for the CDR3 is TGCGCCAGCAGCCAACACGTCCCGGGACAGCACTTAAATGAAAAACTGTTTTTT. Protein: CASSQHVPGQHLNEKLFF. The chain couples TRBV4-3 to TRBJ1-4; 7 nucleotides match TRBD1. The CDR3 sequence is 18 residues long. CDR1 is LGHNA, CDR2 YSLEER, per germline. V was clipped by 2 bases and J by 5 bases; unmatched bases: 14.

The CDR3 region is CASSAIASGGDEQFF. Written as DNA, the CDR3 is TGTGCCAGCAGCGCTATCGCTAGCGGGGGGGATGAGCAGTTCTTC. V and J are TRBV5-8 and TRBJ2-1, with TRBD2 matching 12 bases. Trimming at V came to 4 bases and at J to 8 bases, leaving 7 bases not matched to a gene. Germline loops: CDR1 SGHTS, CDR2 YDEGEE. The CDR3 totals 15 residues.

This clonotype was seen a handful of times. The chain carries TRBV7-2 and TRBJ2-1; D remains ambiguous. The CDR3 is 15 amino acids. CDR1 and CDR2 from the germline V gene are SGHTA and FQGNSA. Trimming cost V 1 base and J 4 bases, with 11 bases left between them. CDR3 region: CASSLGPPPYNEQFF. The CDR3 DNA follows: TGTGCCAGCAGCTTAGGGCCGCCCCCTTACAATGAGCAGTTCTTC.

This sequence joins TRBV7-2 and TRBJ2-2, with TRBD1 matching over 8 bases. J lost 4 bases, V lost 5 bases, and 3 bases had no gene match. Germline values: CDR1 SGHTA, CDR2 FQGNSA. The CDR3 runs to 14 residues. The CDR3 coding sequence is TGTGCCAGCAGCACAGGGGGTCCCACCGGGGAGCTGTTTTTT. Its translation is CASSTGGPTGELFF.

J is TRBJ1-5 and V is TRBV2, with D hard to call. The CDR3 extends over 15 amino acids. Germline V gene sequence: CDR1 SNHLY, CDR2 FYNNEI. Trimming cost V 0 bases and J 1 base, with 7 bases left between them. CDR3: CASSEAQGSNQPQHF. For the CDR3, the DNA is TGTGCCAGCAGTGAAGCGCAAGGAAGCAATCAGCCCCAGCATTTT.

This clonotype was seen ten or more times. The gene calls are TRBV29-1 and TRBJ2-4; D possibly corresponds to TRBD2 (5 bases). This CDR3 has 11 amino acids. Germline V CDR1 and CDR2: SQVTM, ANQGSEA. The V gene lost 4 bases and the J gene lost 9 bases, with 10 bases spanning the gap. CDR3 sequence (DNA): TGCAGCGTTGTGAGAGGAGGCATTCAGTACTTC. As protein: CSVVRGGIQYF.

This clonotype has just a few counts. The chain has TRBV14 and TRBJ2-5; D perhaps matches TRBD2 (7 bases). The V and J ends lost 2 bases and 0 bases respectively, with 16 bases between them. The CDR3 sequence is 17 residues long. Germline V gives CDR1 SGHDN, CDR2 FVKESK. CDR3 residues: CASSQWVRGPYQETQYF. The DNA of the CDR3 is TGTGCCAGCAGCCAATGGGTGCGGGGGCCTTACCAAGAGACCCAGTACTTC.

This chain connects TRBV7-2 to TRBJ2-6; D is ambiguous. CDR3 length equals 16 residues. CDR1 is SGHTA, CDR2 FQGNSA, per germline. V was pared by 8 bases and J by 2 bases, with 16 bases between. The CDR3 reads CASAKGLRTGANVLTF. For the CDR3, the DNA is TGTGCCAGCGCCAAGGGCCTGAGGACTGGGGCCAACGTCCTGACTTTC.

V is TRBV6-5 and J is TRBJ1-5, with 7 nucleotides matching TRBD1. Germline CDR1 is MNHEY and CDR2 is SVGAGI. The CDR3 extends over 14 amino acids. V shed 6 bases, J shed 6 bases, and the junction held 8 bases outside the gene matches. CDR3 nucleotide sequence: TGTGCCAGCAGACTCGACAGGGCCGGTCAGCCCCAGCATTTT. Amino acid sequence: CASRLDRAGQPQHF.

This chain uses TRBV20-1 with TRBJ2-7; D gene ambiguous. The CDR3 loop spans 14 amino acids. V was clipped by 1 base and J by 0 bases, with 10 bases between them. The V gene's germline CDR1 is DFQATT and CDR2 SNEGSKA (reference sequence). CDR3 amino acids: CSARVVQSSYEQYF. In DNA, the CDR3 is TGCAGTGCTAGAGTGGTTCAGAGCTCCTACGAGCAGTACTTC.

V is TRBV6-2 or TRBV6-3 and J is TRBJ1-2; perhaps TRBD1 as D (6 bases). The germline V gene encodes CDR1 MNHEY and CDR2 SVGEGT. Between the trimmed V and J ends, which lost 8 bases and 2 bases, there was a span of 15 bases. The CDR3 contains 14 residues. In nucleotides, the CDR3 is TGTGCCAGCCTACGTGCCGACAGGAACTATGGCTACACCTTC. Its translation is CASLRADRNYGYTF.

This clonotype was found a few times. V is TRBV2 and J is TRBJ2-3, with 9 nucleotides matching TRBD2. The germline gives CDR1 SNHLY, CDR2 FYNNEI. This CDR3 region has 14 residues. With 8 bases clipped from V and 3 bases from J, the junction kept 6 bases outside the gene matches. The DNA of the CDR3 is TGTGCCAGCCCCCGCGGGGGGGGAACAGATACGCAGTATTTT. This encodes CASPRGGGTDTQYF.